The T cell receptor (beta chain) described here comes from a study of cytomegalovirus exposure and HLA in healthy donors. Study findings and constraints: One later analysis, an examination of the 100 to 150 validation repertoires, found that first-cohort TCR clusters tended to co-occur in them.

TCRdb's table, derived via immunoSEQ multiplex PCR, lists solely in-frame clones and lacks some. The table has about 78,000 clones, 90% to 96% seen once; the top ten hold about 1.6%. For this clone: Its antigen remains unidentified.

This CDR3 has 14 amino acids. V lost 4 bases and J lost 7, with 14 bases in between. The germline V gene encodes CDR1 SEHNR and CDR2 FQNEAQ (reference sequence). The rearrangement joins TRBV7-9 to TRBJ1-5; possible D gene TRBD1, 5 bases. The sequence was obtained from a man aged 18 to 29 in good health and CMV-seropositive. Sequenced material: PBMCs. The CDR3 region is CASSSEGTGQPQHF. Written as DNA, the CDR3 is TGTGCCAGCAGCTCCGAGGGGACTGGGCAGCCCCAGCATTTT.